These 30 T cell receptor beta chains came from one sample sequenced in a study of blood T cell repertoires in COVID-19. TCRdb's copy holds only in-frame clones and misses some; the assay was immunoSEQ multiplex PCR. The sample contains some 400,000 clones, around 87% of which appear only once. Sequences were obtained from PBMCs or T cells enriched from blood (not recorded which). The receptors were sampled from a man under 40 who had recovered from COVID-19.

This sequence joins TRBV2 and TRBJ1-5; 9 bases are a match to TRBD1. CDR1 and CDR2 (germline): SNHLY, FYNNEI. The length of the CDR3 is 16 residues. V was clipped by 4 bases and J by 0 bases; unmatched bases: 4. The CDR3 sequence: CASSGGQGNSNQPQHF. CDR3 DNA: TGTGCCAGCAGTGGCGGACAGGGGAATAGCAATCAGCCCCAGCATTTT. Variable domain in full (rest from reference TRBV2 and TRBJ1-5): EPEVTQTPSHQVTQMGQEVILRCVPISNHLYFYWYRQILGQKVEFLVSFYNNEISEKSEIFDDQFSVERPDGSNFTLKIRSTKLEDSAMYFCASSGGQGNSNQPQHFGDGTRLSIL.

The chain recombines TRBV11-2 with TRBJ1-1; TRBD1 agrees at 9 bases. V dropped 4 bases and J dropped 3; count of bases not matched to a gene: 3. This CDR3 has 14 amino acids. Per the germline V gene, CDR1 is SGHAT and CDR2 is FQNNGV. Here the CDR3 DNA reads TGTGCCAGCAGCTCGGGGACAGGGCACACTGAAGCTTTCTTT. As protein: CASSSGTGHTEAFF.

The chain combines TRBV5-6 with TRBJ2-5; no reliable D call. The CDR3 loop spans 12 amino acids. Trimming removed 4 bases at V and 5 bases at J, with 9 bases between. The germline V gene has CDR1 SGHDT and CDR2 YYEEEE. The CDR3, as DNA: TGTGCCAGCAGCAGCGCCTGGGAGACCCAGTACTTC. This translates into CASSSAWETQYF. The full variable domain, rest sourced from reference TRBV5-6 and TRBJ2-5, is DAGVTQSPTHLIKTRGQQVTLRCSPKSGHDTVSWYQQALGQGPQFIFQYYEEEERQRGNFPDRFSGHQFPNYSSELNVNALLLGDSALYLCASSSAWETQYFGPGTRLLVL.

This rearrangement joins TRBV7-2 to TRBJ1-1; TRBD1 aligns across 7 bases. J lost 2 bases, V lost 4 bases, and 7 bases had no gene match. The germline CDR1 and CDR2 sequences are SGHTA and FQGNSA. This CDR3 region has 15 residues. As DNA, the CDR3 is TGTGCCAGCAGCTCAAGACAGGGCAAAAACACTGAAGCTTTCTTT. The encoded protein is CASSSRQGKNTEAFF.

The chain is built from TRBV30 and TRBJ1-6; possible D gene TRBD1, 5 bases. Trimming cost V 4 bases and J 13 bases, with 14 bases left between them. CDR1 is GTSNPN, CDR2 SVGIG, per germline (reference sequence). The length of the CDR3 is 12 residues. CDR3 bases: TGTGCCTGGATGCGCGGCAGGGCCCCCCTCCACTTT. This codes for CAWMRGRAPLHF.

This clone has just one count. The chain recombines TRBV5-1 with TRBJ2-7; 10 nucleotides agree with TRBD1. Germline lookup yields CDR1 SGHRS and CDR2 YFSETQ. The CDR3 covers 16 residues. The V gene end was trimmed by 4 bases and the J gene end by 5 bases; junction bases not matched to a gene: 12. This CDR3 is CASSLVPGTGDDEQYF. CDR3 coding DNA: TGCGCCAGCAGCCTGGTCCCCGGGACAGGGGACGACGAGCAGTACTTC.

The CDR3 region has the DNA TGCGCCAGCAGCCAATTACCGGACAGGCGGAACACTGAAGCTTTCTTT. Its translation: CASSQLPDRRNTEAFF. The chain recombines TRBV4-3 with TRBJ1-1; TRBD1 aligns across 7 bases. V shed 2 bases, J shed 1 base, and the junction held 7 bases outside the gene matches. The CDR3 contains 16 residues. CDR1 and CDR2 (germline): LGHNA, YSLEER.

This chain links TRBV10-3 with TRBJ2-1, with D possibly matching TRBD2 (5 bases). CDR1 and CDR2 from the germline V gene are ENHRY and SYGVKD. This CDR3 is built from 11 residues. Trimming cost V 7 bases and J 8 bases, with 9 bases left between them. CDR3 sequence: CAIMGDDEQFF. Written as DNA, the CDR3 is TGTGCCATCATGGGAGACGATGAGCAGTTCTTC.

This chain links TRBV6-5 with TRBJ2-3; tentatively, D is TRBD2 (5 bases). Germline CDR1 MNHEY, CDR2 SVGAGI. Trimming pared 6 bases from V and 2 bases from J, leaving 12 bases between. This CDR3 has 14 residues. CDR3 sequence reads: CASRAALSTDTQYF. CDR3 DNA sequence: TGTGCCAGCAGAGCGGCCCTTTCCACAGATACGCAGTATTTT.

V gene TRBV5-1 combines with J gene TRBJ2-3, with a tentative D call TRBD1 (5 bases). The CDR3 consists of 15 residues. The germline CDR1 and CDR2 sequences are SGHRS and YFSETQ. Trimming took 5 bases from V and 2 from J, leaving 15 bases between them. Here the CDR3 reads CASRLNGQYTDTQYF. As DNA, the CDR3 is TGCGCCAGCAGACTTAACGGACAATACACAGATACGCAGTATTTT.

The chain couples TRBV12-3 or TRBV12-4 to TRBJ2-1; D perhaps matches TRBD1 (5 bases). Trimming took off 5 bases at V and 10 bases at J, with 15 bases between the two ends. This CDR3 region has 13 residues. The CDR3 loop reads CASSTRVGDEQFF. The CDR3 nucleotides read TGTGCCAGCAGTACCAGGGTGGGTGACGAGCAGTTCTTC.

The V gene is TRBV4-1, the J gene TRBJ1-1; no clear D. V was pared by 2 bases and J by 6 bases, with 19 bases between. The length of the CDR3 is 16 residues. Germline V lookup: CDR1 MGHRA, CDR2 YSYEKL. DNA for the CDR3: TGCGCCAGCAGCCAACGAATCCGGGAACCCTCGGCTGAAGCTTTCTTT. Protein product: CASSQRIREPSAEAFF.

The chain uses TRBV5-1 and TRBJ1-3; TRBD1 agrees at 8 bases. This CDR3 has 13 amino acids. The germline CDR1 and CDR2 sequences are SGHRS and YFSETQ. The trim removed 4 bases at V and 6 bases at J, leaving 3 bases unmatched. This CDR3 is CASSPGQENTIYF. In nucleotides, the CDR3 is TGCGCCAGCAGCCCGGGACAGGAAAACACCATATATTTT.

The chain links TRBV5-5 to TRBJ1-2; tentative D call: TRBD1 (6 bases). From germline, CDR1 is SGHKS and CDR2 YYEKEE (reference sequence). Trimming pared 4 bases from V and 3 bases from J, leaving 10 bases between. CDR3 length: 13 amino acids. As DNA, the CDR3 is TGTGCCAGCAGCCGAGGGGGATACTATGGCTACACCTTC. Amino acid sequence: CASSRGGYYGYTF.

The gene calls are TRBV6-6 and TRBJ1-1; TRBD1 agrees at 7 bases. The J segment lost 1 base and the V segment lost 5 bases, leaving 4 bases of the junction unmatched. The CDR3 has 14 amino acids. Germline V gives CDR1 MNHNY, CDR2 SVGAGI (reference sequence). The CDR3 DNA is TGTGCCAGCAGTCAAAACAGGGGGAACACTGAAGCTTTCTTT. This gives the protein CASSQNRGNTEAFF.

In its sample, this clone was seen once. The V call is TRBV4-2, the J call TRBJ2-1; 14 bases align to TRBD2. The CDR3 totals 17 residues. The junction had 3 bases not matched to a gene; V was cut back by 0 bases and J by 5 bases. The germline CDR1 and CDR2 sequences are LGHNA and YNFKEQ. CDR3 nucleotides: TGTGCCAGCAGCCAAGACGGACTAGCGGGGGGAAACAATGAGCAGTTCTTC. Its protein is CASSQDGLAGGNNEQFF.

V gene TRBV7-2 combines with J gene TRBJ1-5; 11 bases map to TRBD1. The ends lost 4 bases at V and 0 bases at J; junction bases unmatched: 8. Germline loops: CDR1 SGHTA, CDR2 FQGNSA. This CDR3 comprises 18 residues. CDR3 protein: CASSSGQGGSYSNQPQHF. The CDR3 DNA is TGTGCCAGCAGCTCGGGACAGGGGGGATCCTATAGCAATCAGCCCCAGCATTTT.

The rearrangement links TRBV18 to TRBJ1-5; 7 bases map to TRBD1. V shed 3 bases and J 3 bases; nucleotides not matched to a gene: 5. The CDR3 extends over 15 amino acids. Germline V gives CDR1 KGHSH, CDR2 LQKENI. In DNA form, the CDR3 reads TGTGCCAGCTCACCCGGAACAGGGGTCAATCAGCCCCAGCATTTT. Residues: CASSPGTGVNQPQHF. Complete variable domain (other parts from reference TRBV18 and TRBJ1-5): NAGVMQNPRHLVRRRGQEARLRCSPMKGHSHVYWYRQLPEEGLKFMVYLQKENIIDESGMPKERFSAEFPKEGPSILRIQQVVRGDSAAYFCASSPGTGVNQPQHFGDGTRLSIL.

This clone has just one count. V usage is TRBV5-1 and J usage is TRBJ1-1; D gene unclear. From germline, CDR1 is SGHRS and CDR2 YFSETQ. V dropped 0 bases and J dropped 1 base, with 7 bases sitting between them. The CDR3 is 14 residues long. CDR3 protein: CASSLALQNTEAFF. The CDR3 nucleotides read TGCGCCAGCAGCTTGGCTTTACAGAACACTGAAGCTTTCTTT.

The V gene is TRBV4-1, the J gene TRBJ1-6; the D is unclear. Trimming took off 0 bases at V and 8 bases at J, with 17 bases between the two ends. Germline V gene lookup returns CDR1 MGHRA and CDR2 YSYEKL. The CDR3 is 17 amino acids. The DNA for the CDR3 is TGCGCCAGCAGCCAAGAACCCGCCGACGGGTGGGATTCACCCCTCCACTTT. It is translated as CASSQEPADGWDSPLHF.

The CDR3 is CASSEAVEGAGELFF. The DNA of the CDR3 is TGTGCCAGCAGTGAAGCCGTTGAGGGGGCCGGGGAGCTGTTTTTT. The V and J genes are TRBV6-1 and TRBJ2-2, with D possibly matching TRBD1 (6 bases). This CDR3 contains 15 residues. V was trimmed by 0 bases and J by 6 bases, leaving 11 bases between them. The germline gives CDR1 MNHNS, CDR2 SASEGT.

The genes are TRBV7-8 and TRBJ2-7; TRBD1 matches 8 bases. The V gene's germline CDR1 is SGHVS and CDR2 FQNEAQ. The CDR3 runs to 16 residues. The V gene end was trimmed by 3 bases and the J gene end by 2 bases; junction bases not matched to a gene: 9. The DNA for the CDR3 is TGTGCCAGCAGCTTCAACCGCGGGACAGGTCCCTACGAGCAGTACTTC. As protein: CASSFNRGTGPYEQYF.

This clone was observed a handful of times. Other DNA sequences from this sample encode an identical CDR3 as well. This chain uses TRBV30 with TRBJ2-7; TRBD1 matches 11 bases. J gave up 4 bases and V 5 bases, and 1 base lay outside the gene matches. Germline V lookup: CDR1 GTSNPN, CDR2 SVGIG (reference sequence). This CDR3 spans 12 amino acids. This CDR3 is CAWGTGGYEQYF. In nucleotides, the CDR3 is TGTGCCTGGGGGACAGGGGGGTACGAGCAGTACTTC.

This clone was seen a few times. The chain has TRBV27 and TRBJ1-6; D not certain. The CDR3 length is 13 residues. V lost 6 bases and J lost 3, with 6 bases in between. Germline values: CDR1 MNHEY, CDR2 SMNVEV (reference sequence). The CDR3 reads CASSADYNSPLHF. CDR3 in DNA: TGTGCCAGCAGCGCAGACTATAATTCACCCCTCCACTTT.

V gene TRBV7-2 combines with J gene TRBJ2-3; a possible D gene is TRBD1 (5 bases). CDR1 and CDR2 (germline): SGHTA, FQGNSA. This CDR3 has 15 amino acids. V lost 1 base and J 5 bases, leaving 13 bases between the germline ends. This CDR3 reads CASSLGQSRKDTQYF. Written as DNA, the CDR3 is TGTGCCAGCAGCTTAGGACAGTCCCGCAAAGATACGCAGTATTTT. The whole variable domain, remainder taken from reference TRBV7-2 and TRBJ2-3, is GAGVSQSPSNKVTEKGKDVELRCDPISGHTALYWYRQSLGQGLEFLIYFQGNSAPDKSGLPSDRFSAERTGGSVSTLTIQRTQQEDSAVYLCASSLGQSRKDTQYFGPGTRLTVL.

The genes are TRBV5-1 and TRBJ1-1, with a weak D call TRBD1 (6 bases). V was cut by 2 bases and J by 4 bases, with 9 bases left in between. The germline CDR1 and CDR2 sequences are SGHRS and YFSETQ. The CDR3 is made up of 13 amino acids. The CDR3 protein is CASSFAGATEAFF. The CDR3 DNA sequence: TGCGCCAGCAGCTTCGCGGGGGCCACTGAAGCTTTCTTT.

The chain has TRBV7-2 and TRBJ2-6, with TRBD1 identical over 9 bases. V lost 6 bases and J lost 2; bases outside the gene matches: 11. Germline-derived CDR1 and CDR2 are SGHTA and FQGNSA. The CDR3 spans 18 residues. CDR3 sequence reads: CASSFRDRATPGANVLTF. The CDR3 DNA reads as TGTGCCAGCAGTTTCCGGGACAGGGCTACTCCTGGGGCCAACGTCCTGACTTTC.

This sequence joins TRBV6-4 and TRBJ1-2, with 10 nucleotides matching TRBD1. Germline lookup yields CDR1 MRHNA and CDR2 SNTAGT. The CDR3 is 16 residues long. The junction had 10 bases not matched to a gene; V was cut back by 0 bases and J by 9 bases. The chain's CDR3 is CASSDSSMGQGTRYTF. The CDR3 DNA is TGTGCCAGCAGTGACTCGTCTATGGGACAGGGGACGCGCTACACCTTC.

This clone was recorded once. This chain joins TRBV3-1 (or the pseudogene TRBV3-2) and TRBJ2-3, with 8 bases aligning to TRBD1. The CDR3 is 18 amino acids. The trim removed 4 bases at V and 3 bases at J, leaving 15 bases unmatched. Germline assignment: CDR1 LGHDT and CDR2 YNNKEL (reference sequence). CDR3 nucleotide sequence: TGTGCCAGCAGCCTAAAAGCAGGTGGGGGGACAGGTACAGATACGCAGTATTTT. Translation: CASSLKAGGGTGTDTQYF.

The chain combines TRBV10-2 with TRBJ1-2; D call uncertain. The length of the CDR3 is 12 residues. Germline CDR1 is WSHSY and CDR2 is SAAADI. V lost 6 bases and J 3 bases, leaving 8 bases between the germline ends. CDR3 coding DNA: TGCGCCAGCAGACGGGAGGACTATGGCTACACCTTC. Amino acid sequence: CASRREDYGYTF.